A selection of T cell receptor beta chains follows, all from one sample in a study of OX40 agonist ivuxolimab in advanced cancers. Clones were read by immunoSEQ multiplex PCR, and TCRdb kept only the in-frame ones, dropping some. This table has roughly 120,000 clones, roughly 87% appearing once. The sample in question was CD4+ or CD8+ T cells sorted from blood, obtained in a trial of the OX40 agonist ivuxolimab. These receptors were taken from an adult with an advanced solid tumor such as melanoma, head and neck, liver or kidney cancer. Each CDR3 is given with its conserved first and last residue. A D gene is named only where the DNA matches it firmly. Expanded clones are given a class, and other clones once, few, many or no size at all.

v_call	d_call	clone_size	j_call	cdr3_aa	cdr3_nt
TRBV9	NA	NA	TRBJ2-2	CASSALDTGELFF	TGTGCCAGCAGCGCCCTTGACACCGGGGAGCTGTTTTTT
TRBV27	TRBD1	NA	TRBJ2-7	CASSSPGTGRQYF	TGTGCCAGCAGTTCGCCCGGGACAGGGAGGCAGTACTTC
TRBV30	TRBD2	NA	TRBJ2-5	CAWSLSGGAQQETQYF	TGTGCCTGGAGCTTAAGCGGGGGGGCCCAACAAGAGACCCAGTACTTC
TRBV7-9	NA	once	TRBJ1-2	CASSPFGQVGYTF	TGTGCCAGCAGCCCATTTGGCCAGGTTGGCTACACCTTC
TRBV5-4	TRBD1	NA	TRBJ1-4	CASSPSRRTGEKLFF	TGTGCCAGCAGCCCCTCGCGCAGGACAGGAGAAAAACTGTTTTTT
TRBV6-5	TRBD1	NA	TRBJ2-1	CASSYSGQVNEQFF	TGTGCCAGCAGTTACTCGGGACAGGTCAATGAGCAGTTCTTC
TRBV11-2	NA	NA	TRBJ1-1	CASSPRIGGNTEAFF	TGTGCCAGCAGCCCGCGGATCGGGGGGAACACTGAAGCTTTCTTT
TRBV5-6	NA	NA	TRBJ1-1	CASSLGAGSNTEAFF	TGTGCCAGCAGCTTGGGGGCAGGCTCGAACACTGAAGCTTTCTTT
TRBV6-1	TRBD1	NA	TRBJ1-2	CASSRDRVGYGYTF	TGTGCCAGCAGTCGGGACAGGGTGGGCTATGGCTACACCTTC
TRBV7-9	NA	NA	TRBJ1-1	CASSLRGTGNTEAFF	TGTGCCAGCAGCTTAAGGGGGACGGGGAACACTGAAGCTTTCTTT
TRBV11-2	NA	NA	TRBJ2-1	CASSLATGRQFF	TGTGCCAGCAGCTTAGCCACCGGCCGGCAGTTCTTC
TRBV2	TRBD1	NA	TRBJ2-4	CASSSGTVKNIQYF	TGTGCCAGCAGCTCCGGGACAGTTAAAAACATTCAGTACTTC
TRBV19	TRBD1	NA	TRBJ1-5	CASSIEGKTGGQPQHF	TGTGCCAGTAGTATAGAGGGAAAAACAGGGGGACAGCCCCAGCATTTT
TRBV18	TRBD1	NA	TRBJ1-5	CASSPRRTGNQPQHF	TGTGCCAGCTCACCACGTCGGACAGGGAATCAGCCCCAGCATTTT
TRBV6-5	NA	NA	TRBJ2-3	CASSYSRGDTQYF	TGTGCCAGCAGTTACTCCCGGGGGGATACGCAGTATTTT
TRBV4-1	NA	NA	TRBJ1-2	CASSQEIAGEGSTF	TGCGCCAGCAGCCAAGAAATTGCAGGGGAGGGGTCGACCTTC
TRBV11-2	NA	NA	TRBJ2-1	CASSNPGRRDNEQFF	TGTGCCAGCAGCAACCCGGGGAGGCGGGACAATGAGCAGTTCTTC
TRBV10-1	NA	few	TRBJ1-5	CARHEKPSNQPQHF	TGCGCCAGACACGAAAAGCCTAGCAATCAGCCCCAGCATTTT
TRBV7-2	NA	NA	TRBJ1-4	CASSFVQGNEKLFF	TGTGCCAGCAGTTTCGTTCAGGGAAATGAAAAACTGTTTTTT
TRBV9	NA	NA	TRBJ1-1	CASSVVSSENTEAFF	TGTGCCAGCAGCGTAGTCAGCTCGGAGAACACTGAAGCTTTCTTT
TRBV19	NA	NA	TRBJ2-7	CASSVPDGSYEQYF	TGTGCCAGTAGTGTCCCTGACGGCTCCTACGAGCAGTACTTC
TRBV10-3	TRBD1	NA	TRBJ1-3	CAISEGQGIVGNTIYF	TGTGCCATCAGTGAGGGACAGGGGATAGTTGGAAACACCATATATTTT
TRBV6-1	NA	NA	TRBJ2-3	CASREIPGLSPRGRHTDTQYF	TGTGCCAGCAGAGAAATTCCGGGCCTATCGCCAAGGGGCCGTCACACAGATACGCAGTATTTT
TRBV4-3	NA	NA	TRBJ2-7	CASSQDRDYEQYF	TGCGCCAGCAGCCAAGATCGCGACTACGAGCAGTACTTC
TRBV5-4	TRBD1	NA	TRBJ2-2	CASSLDRDRANTGELFF	TGTGCCAGCAGCTTGGACCGGGACAGGGCGAACACCGGGGAGCTGTTTTTT
TRBV30	NA	NA	TRBJ1-2	CAWLTWGGLGGYTF	TGTGCCTGGCTCACATGGGGGGGCCTGGGTGGCTACACCTTC
TRBV2	NA	NA	TRBJ1-2	CASQGPWGYTF	TGTGCCAGCCAGGGTCCTTGGGGCTACACCTTC
TRBV19	TRBD1	few	TRBJ1-5	CASSMDRLGWQPQHF	TGTGCCAGTAGTATGGACAGGTTAGGGTGGCAGCCCCAGCATTTT
TRBV5-1	NA	NA	TRBJ2-7	CASGPETYEQYF	TGCGCCAGCGGGCCAGAAACCTACGAGCAGTACTTC
TRBV4-2	NA	once	TRBJ2-5	CASSQEDRQETQYF	TGTGCCAGCAGCCAAGAGGACAGACAAGAGACCCAGTACTTC
TRBV7-2	NA	NA	TRBJ1-5	CASSLAWTNQPQHF	TGTGCCAGCAGCTTAGCTTGGACCAATCAGCCCCAGCATTTT